This T cell receptor beta chain was identified in a study of T-cell reconstitution after alpha-beta-depleted transplantation in children. Unique molecular identifiers featured in how the TCRbeta library was prepared. TCRdb analysed the PCR reads with MiXCR anew, one entry per CDR3 protein. This table holds 450,000 to 600,000 distinct CDR3 sequences, about 17% found once. The CDR3 extends over 17 amino acids. V was shortened by 0 bases and J by 4 bases, with 16 bases between the two germline ends. The rearrangement links TRBV12-3 or TRBV12-4 to TRBJ1-5; a possible D gene is TRBD1 (6 bases). The clonotype comes from a human donor who donated a stem cell graft to a child with acute lymphoblastic leukemia. This specimen consisted of PBMCs from the stem cell graft donor, obtained from the stem cell graft. The CDR3 is CASSLAILGTGNQPQHF. CDR3 coding DNA: TGTGCCAGCAGTTTAGCGATTCTTGGCACAGGGAATCAGCCCCAGCATTTT.